These 16 T cell receptor beta chains were all obtained from the same sample, sequenced in a study of cytotoxic CD8 clonotypes in ibrutinib-treated CLL. Some clones are missing from TCRdb's copy, which holds only in-frame ones; the method was immunoSEQ multiplex PCR. The sample consists of about 300,000 clones, approximately 79% of them appearing once. Source: PBMCs, taken at disease progression, from a patient treated with ibrutinib. Source of these receptors: a human donor with chronic lymphocytic leukemia.

CDR3 in amino acids: CASSLLTSGITGELFF. CDR3 nucleotides: TGTGCCAGCAGCCTCCTGACTAGCGGGATCACCGGGGAGCTGTTTTTT. The chain combines TRBV28 with TRBJ2-2, with TRBD2 matching over 11 bases. The CDR3 length is 16 residues. Germline-derived CDR1 and CDR2 are MDHEN and SYDVKM. J was trimmed by 4 bases and V by 6 bases; bases with no gene match: 7.

This chain connects TRBV25-1 to TRBJ1-3, with unresolved D. Trimming took 4 bases from V and 3 from J, leaving 4 bases between them. The CDR3 has 12 residues. Germline V gene sequence: CDR1 MGHDK, CDR2 SYGVNS. For the CDR3, the DNA is TGTGCCAGCAGTGTTGGTGGAAACACCATATATTTT. It specifies CASSVGGNTIYF.

This clone was recorded a few times. The V and J genes are TRBV18 and TRBJ2-7, with a tentative D call TRBD2 (6 bases). The V gene's germline CDR1 is KGHSH and CDR2 LQKENI. V lost 3 bases and J 0 bases, leaving 6 bases between the germline ends. The CDR3 sequence is 13 residues long. The CDR3 region is CASSPDYSYEQYF. CDR3 DNA: TGTGCCAGCTCACCGGACTACTCCTACGAGCAGTACTTC.

The chain recombines TRBV7-2 with TRBJ2-7, with a weak D call TRBD2 (7 bases). Between the trimmed V and J ends, which lost 1 base and 0 bases, there was a span of 13 bases. The CDR3 loop spans 16 amino acids. Germline values: CDR1 SGHTA, CDR2 FQGNSA. In nucleotides, the CDR3 is TGTGCCAGCAGCTTAGGAGGGGCGGGGGCCTCCTACGAGCAGTACTTC. Protein sequence: CASSLGGAGASYEQYF.

The chain is built from TRBV29-1 and TRBJ1-2; unclear D gene. Trimming shortened V by 6 bases and J by 0 bases, and 11 bases separated the two germline ends. The germline V gene encodes CDR1 SQVTM and CDR2 ANQGSEA. The CDR3 sequence is 13 residues long. CDR3 residues: CSVTHGANYGYTF. In DNA, the CDR3 is TGCAGCGTGACCCATGGGGCTAACTATGGCTACACCTTC.

V and J are TRBV2 and TRBJ2-2; 8 nucleotides agree with TRBD2. J lost 5 bases, V lost 7 bases, and 6 bases had no gene match. The CDR3 loop spans 14 amino acids. CDR1 is SNHLY, CDR2 FYNNEI, per germline. Here the CDR3 reads CASMERERTGELFF. DNA for the CDR3: TGTGCCAGCATGGAGCGGGAGCGTACCGGGGAGCTGTTTTTT.

The chain recombines TRBV2 with TRBJ1-1; possible D gene TRBD1, 6 bases. V gave up 6 bases and J gave up 7 bases, with 24 bases separating them. The germline gives CDR1 SNHLY, CDR2 FYNNEI. The CDR3 covers 16 residues. CDR3 DNA sequence: TGTGCCAGCAGCATACGAATGAAGGGGGTCTTAGGTGAAGCTTTCTTT. Protein sequence: CASSIRMKGVLGEAFF.

The gene calls are TRBV9 and TRBJ2-3; 15 bases line up with TRBD2. Unmatched junction bases numbered 5, after V lost 4 bases and J lost 2 bases. Germline CDR1 is SGDLS and CDR2 is YYNGEE. The CDR3 is 17 residues long. The CDR3 protein is CASSPGTSGRITDTQYF. CDR3 coding DNA: TGTGCCAGCAGCCCCGGGACTAGCGGGAGGATCACAGATACGCAGTATTTT.

The chain joins TRBV7-3 to TRBJ2-3; unclear D gene. The germline V gene has CDR1 SGHTA and CDR2 FQGTGA. This CDR3 spans 15 amino acids. V was cut by 5 bases and J by 3 bases, with 15 bases left in between. CDR3 bases: TGTGCCAGCAGCCTCCTTGGCGGCCAGACAGATACGCAGTATTTT. It encodes CASSLLGGQTDTQYF.

The chain carries TRBV11-3 and TRBJ2-7; TRBD1 matches 7 bases. Germline V gene data show CDR1 as SGHNT and CDR2 as YENEEA. This CDR3 region has 12 residues. The ends lost 5 bases at V and 6 bases at J; junction bases unmatched: 4. The CDR3 DNA reads as TGTGCCAGCAGCCTAAGGGACAGCGAGCAGTACTTC. Its protein is CASSLRDSEQYF.

The chain couples TRBV19 to TRBJ1-4; D gene unclear. The germline V gene has CDR1 LNHDA and CDR2 SQIVND (reference sequence). Deletions cut 5 bases from V and 8 bases from J, with 15 bases between. The CDR3 spans 14 residues. The CDR3: CASSAQPQEEKLFF. The DNA for the CDR3 is TGTGCCAGTAGTGCACAGCCCCAGGAGGAAAAACTGTTTTTT.

This chain uses TRBV18 with TRBJ2-5; 8 bases align to TRBD1. Germline values: CDR1 KGHSH, CDR2 LQKENI. J gave up 4 bases and V 1 base, and 14 bases lay outside the gene matches. The CDR3 spans 18 residues. Written as DNA, the CDR3 is TGTGCCAGCTCACCACTCCCTGGGAGAGCAGGGGGCCGAGAGACCCAGTACTTC. Its protein is CASSPLPGRAGGRETQYF.

The rearrangement joins TRBV9 to TRBJ1-6; D ambiguous. The CDR3 totals 13 residues. Germline loops: CDR1 SGDLS, CDR2 YYNGEE. Trimming removed 0 bases from V and 11 bases from J, with 9 bases in between. The CDR3 spells CASSVDLAPPLHF. The CDR3 DNA is TGTGCCAGCAGCGTAGACCTGGCGCCACCCCTCCACTTT.

This chain connects TRBV18 to TRBJ2-6; D is undetermined. CDR1 and CDR2 (germline): KGHSH, LQKENI. V was pared by 3 bases and J by 0 bases, with 12 bases between. The CDR3 consists of 17 residues. CDR3 bases: TGTGCCAGCTCACCTTTCCAAGCCAGCTCTGGGGCCAACGTCCTGACTTTC. Amino acids: CASSPFQASSGANVLTF.

The table lists this clone with a count of one. J is TRBJ2-2 and V is TRBV7-8; 10 nucleotides line up with TRBD2. The germline CDR1 and CDR2 sequences are SGHVS and FQNEAQ. V lost 5 bases and J lost 7; bases outside the gene matches: 7. CDR3 size: 15 residues. The CDR3 nucleotides read TGTGCCAGCAGCCCCTTAGCGGGAGGAGTCGGGGAGCTGTTTTTT. This gives the protein CASSPLAGGVGELFF.

This clone appeared a few times. The chain joins TRBV7-6 to TRBJ2-7, with D unresolved. Trimming removed 1 base from V and 9 bases from J, with 13 bases in between. This CDR3 has 13 amino acids. Germline loops: CDR1 SGHVS, CDR2 FNYEAQ. CDR3 protein: CASSLGLGSWQYF. The CDR3 DNA follows: TGTGCCAGCAGCTTAGGGTTAGGCTCCTGGCAGTACTTC.